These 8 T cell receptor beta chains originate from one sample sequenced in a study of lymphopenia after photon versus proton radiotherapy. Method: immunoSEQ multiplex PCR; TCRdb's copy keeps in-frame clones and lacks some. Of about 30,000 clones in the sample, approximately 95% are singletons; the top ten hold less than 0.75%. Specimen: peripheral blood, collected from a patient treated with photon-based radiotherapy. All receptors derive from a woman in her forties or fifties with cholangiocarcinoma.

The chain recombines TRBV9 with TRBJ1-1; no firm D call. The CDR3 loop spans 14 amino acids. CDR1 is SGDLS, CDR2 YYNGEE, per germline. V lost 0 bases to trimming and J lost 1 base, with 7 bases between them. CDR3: CASSVVDENTEAFF. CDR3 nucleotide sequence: TGTGCCAGCAGCGTAGTGGATGAGAACACTGAAGCTTTCTTT.

Here the CDR3 DNA reads TGTGCCAGCAGTTTATTCGGGGGATGGCCCCAAGAATACGAGCAGTACTTC. This codes for CASSLFGGWPQEYEQYF. The chain couples TRBV27 to TRBJ2-7, with a tentative D call TRBD2 (6 bases). Looked up from germline, CDR1 is MNHEY and CDR2 is SMNVEV (reference sequence). CDR3 length: 17 residues. Deletions cut 1 base from V and 4 bases from J, with 20 bases between.

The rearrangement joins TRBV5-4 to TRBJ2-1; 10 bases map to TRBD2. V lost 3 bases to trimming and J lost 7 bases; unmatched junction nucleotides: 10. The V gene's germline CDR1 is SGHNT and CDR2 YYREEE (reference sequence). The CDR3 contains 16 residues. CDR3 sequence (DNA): TGTGCCAGCAGCTCCCCGCGACTAGCGGGTGGTAATGAGCAGTTCTTC. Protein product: CASSSPRLAGGNEQFF.

The CDR3 nucleotides read TGTGCCAGCAGCGCACAGGGATTTGGCTACACCTTC. The encoded protein is CASSAQGFGYTF. The V and J genes are TRBV11-2 and TRBJ1-2, with D perhaps matching TRBD1 (6 bases). The CDR3 runs 12 residues. The germline gives CDR1 SGHAT, CDR2 FQNNGV. Trimming removed 5 bases from V and 7 bases from J, with 11 bases in between.

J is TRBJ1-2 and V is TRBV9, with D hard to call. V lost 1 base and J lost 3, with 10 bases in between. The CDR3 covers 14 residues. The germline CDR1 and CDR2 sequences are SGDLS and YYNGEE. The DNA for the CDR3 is TGTGCCAGCAGCGTATCTACGGGCTACTATGGCTACACCTTC. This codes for CASSVSTGYYGYTF.

The CDR3 region has the DNA TGTGCCAGCAGCCTGAGGAGTAACTATGGCTACACCTTC. Translation: CASSLRSNYGYTF. V gene TRBV5-4 combines with J gene TRBJ1-2; no clear D gene. Germline loops: CDR1 SGHNT, CDR2 YYREEE (reference sequence). The V end was cut by 4 bases, the J end by 1 base, with 8 bases between. This CDR3 comprises 13 residues. Full variable domain (remainder filled in from reference TRBV5-4 and TRBJ1-2): ETGVTQSPTHLIKTRGQQVTLRCSSQSGHNTVSWYQQALGQGPQFIFQYYREEENGRGNFPPRFSGLQFPNYSSELNVNALELDDSALYLCASSLRSNYGYTFGSGTRLTVV.

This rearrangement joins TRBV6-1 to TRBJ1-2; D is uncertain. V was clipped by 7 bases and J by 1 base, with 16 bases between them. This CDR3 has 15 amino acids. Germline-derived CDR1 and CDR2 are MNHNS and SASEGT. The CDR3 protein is CASTRAAKYNYGYTF. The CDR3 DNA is TGTGCCAGCACGCGGGCAGCCAAATATAACTATGGCTACACCTTC.

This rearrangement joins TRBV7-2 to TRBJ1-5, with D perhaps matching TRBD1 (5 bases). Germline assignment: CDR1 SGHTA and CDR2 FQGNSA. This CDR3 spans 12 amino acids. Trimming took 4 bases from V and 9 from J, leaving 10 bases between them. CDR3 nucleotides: TGTGCCAGCAGCTCCATGGGGCGGCCCCAGCATTTT. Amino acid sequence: CASSSMGRPQHF.